This T cell receptor (beta chain) was documented in a study of Ad26.COV2.S vaccination and SARS-CoV-2 variants. TCRdb keeps only in-frame clones here, not all; method: immunoSEQ multiplex PCR. The table lists around 450,000 clones, roughly nine tenths of them singletons. Specified treatment: over 15 received Ad26.COV2.S at low or high dose, single or two shots; about 5 received placebo; per-sample allocation not given. Specimens were obtained on day 63 following the first vaccine or placebo injection. CDR3 size: 15 residues. Looked up from germline, CDR1 is LNHDA and CDR2 is SQIVND (reference sequence). J gave up 0 bases and V 6 bases, and 5 bases lay outside the gene matches.

This clonotype was obtained from a person aged 18-60 years who received the Ad26.COV2.S COVID-19 vaccine or a placebo. The V gene is TRBV19, the J gene TRBJ2-1, with TRBD1 matching 7 bases. The sample here was peripheral blood, taken in a trial of Ad26.COV2.S vaccine versus placebo. The CDR3 region is CASRTGKSSYNEQFF. The CDR3 DNA is TGTGCCAGTAGGACAGGGAAATCCTCCTACAATGAGCAGTTCTTC. The complete variable domain, with remaining parts taken from reference TRBV19 and TRBJ2-1, reads DGGITQSPKYLFRKEGQNVTLSCEQNLNHDAMYWYRQDPGQGLRLIYYSQIVNDFQKGDIAEGYSVSREKKESFPLTVTSAQKNPTAFYLCASRTGKSSYNEQFFGPGTRLTVL.